This T cell receptor (beta chain) was identified in a study of blood T cell repertoires in COVID-19. For the study at large: PBMCs, B-cell-depleted T cells, or T cells were the source of the cDNA or gDNA that made up the material.

This CDR3 has 16 amino acids. The ends were cut back, 4 bases at V and 5 bases at J, with 21 bases in the middle. Germline CDR1 is SQVTM and CDR2 is ANQGSEA. Original analysis: Amplification of reference gene primers was used by the study to estimate nucleated cell counts. Profiled with immunoSEQ multiplex PCR; TCRdb holds only in-frame clones, not every one. V, J and clone size are taken as reported in that table, and D and trimming were inferred from the DNA itself. The sample gives 70,000 or so clones, approximately 90% of which show up once; around 20% is in the top ten. Sequencing input: peripheral blood. The sequence derives from a woman older than 75 with acute or convalescent COVID-19. This chain joins TRBV29-1 and TRBJ2-1; D gene uncertain. CDR3 in amino acids: CSVGLVEQQINNEQFF. The CDR3 DNA reads as TGCAGCGTTGGATTGGTCGAACAGCAGATAAACAATGAGCAGTTCTTC.